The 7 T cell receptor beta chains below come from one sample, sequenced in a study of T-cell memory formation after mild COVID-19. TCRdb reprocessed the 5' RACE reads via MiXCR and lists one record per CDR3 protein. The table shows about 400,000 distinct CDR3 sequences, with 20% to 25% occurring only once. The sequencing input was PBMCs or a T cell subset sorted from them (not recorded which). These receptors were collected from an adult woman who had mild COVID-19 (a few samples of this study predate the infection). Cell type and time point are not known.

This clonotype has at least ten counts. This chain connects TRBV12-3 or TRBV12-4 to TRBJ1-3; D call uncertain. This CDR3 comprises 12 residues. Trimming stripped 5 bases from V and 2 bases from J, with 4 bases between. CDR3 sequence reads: CASSGPGNTIYF. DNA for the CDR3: TGTGCCAGCAGTGGTCCTGGAAACACCATATATTTT.

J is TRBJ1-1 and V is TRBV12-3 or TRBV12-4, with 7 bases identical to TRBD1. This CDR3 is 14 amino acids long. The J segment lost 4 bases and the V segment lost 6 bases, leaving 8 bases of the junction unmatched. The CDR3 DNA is TGTGCCAGCAGCACCCTGACAGGGTTCACTGAAGCTTTCTTT. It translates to CASSTLTGFTEAFF.

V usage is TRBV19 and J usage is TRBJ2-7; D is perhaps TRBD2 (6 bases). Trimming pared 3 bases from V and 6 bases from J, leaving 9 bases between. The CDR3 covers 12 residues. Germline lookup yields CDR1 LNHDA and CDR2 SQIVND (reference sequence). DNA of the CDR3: TGTGCCAGTAGTATCCCCGGGGGCGAGCAGTACTTC. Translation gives CASSIPGGEQYF.

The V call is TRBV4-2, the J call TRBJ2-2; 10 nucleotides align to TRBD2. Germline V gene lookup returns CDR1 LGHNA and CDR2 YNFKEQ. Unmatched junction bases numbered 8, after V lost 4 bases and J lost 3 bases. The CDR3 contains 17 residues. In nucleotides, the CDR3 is TGTGCCAGCAGCCGGGCTAGCGGGGGATCTGACACCGGGGAGCTGTTTTTT. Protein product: CASSRASGGSDTGELFF.

The CDR3: CASSLGLAGPWGDTQYF. The CDR3 nucleotides are TGTGCCAGCAGTTTAGGGCTAGCGGGCCCCTGGGGGGATACGCAGTATTTT. The V call is TRBV12-3 or TRBV12-4, the J call TRBJ2-3; 8 positions agree with TRBD2. V lost 1 base and J lost 6; bases outside the gene matches: 12. There are 17 residues in the CDR3.

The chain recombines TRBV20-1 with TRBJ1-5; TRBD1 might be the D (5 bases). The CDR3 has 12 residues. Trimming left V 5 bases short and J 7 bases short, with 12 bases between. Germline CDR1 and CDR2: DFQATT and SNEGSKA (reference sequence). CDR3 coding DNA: TGCAGTGCTCGGACGGGGGAGCAGCCCCAGCATTTT. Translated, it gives CSARTGEQPQHF.

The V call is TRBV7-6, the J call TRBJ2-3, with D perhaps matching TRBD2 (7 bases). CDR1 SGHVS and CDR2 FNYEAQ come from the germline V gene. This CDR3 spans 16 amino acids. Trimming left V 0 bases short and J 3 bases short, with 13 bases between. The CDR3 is CASSLAARGGTDTQYF. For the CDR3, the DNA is TGTGCCAGCAGCTTAGCGGCGAGGGGGGGGACAGATACGCAGTATTTT.